The 12 T cell receptor beta chains below come from one sample, sequenced in a study of blood T cell repertoires in COVID-19. Sequenced by immunoSEQ multiplex PCR; TCRdb stores in-frame clones only, minus some. Of more than 130,000 clones listed, about 83% are singletons. Sequenced input: peripheral blood. The receptors shown here come from a middle-aged woman with acute or convalescent COVID-19.

The chain recombines TRBV14 with TRBJ2-7; no reliable D call. Per germline, CDR1 SGHDN and CDR2 FVKESK. Trimming left V 4 bases short and J 2 bases short, with 18 bases between. The CDR3 has 16 amino acids. The CDR3 DNA is TGTGCCAGCAGCCCCCCGAGAGGTCTCATGGCCTACGAGCAGTACTTC. Amino acid sequence: CASSPPRGLMAYEQYF. Looking up the rest from reference TRBV14 and TRBJ2-7 gives the full variable domain: EAGVTQFPSHSVIEKGQTVTLRCDPISGHDNLYWYRRVMGKEIKFLLHFVKESKQDESGMPNNRFLAERTGGTYSTLKVQPAELEDSGVYFCASSPPRGLMAYEQYFGPGTRLTVT.

The V gene is TRBV21-1, the J gene TRBJ2-7; the table's D call TRBD2 went unverified against the DNA. TRBV21-1 is a pseudogene locus. The CDR3 has 17 amino acids. The CDR3 reads CASSKGGKRDVCYEQYF. In DNA, the CDR3 is TGTGCCAGCAGCAAAGGAGGGAAGCGGGACGTTTGTTACGAGCAGTACTTC.

The rearrangement links TRBV7-3 to TRBJ2-2, with TRBD2 matching 7 bases. The CDR3 runs to 16 residues. J was trimmed by 3 bases and V by 3 bases; bases with no gene match: 7. Per germline, CDR1 SGHTA and CDR2 FQGTGA. The CDR3 DNA sequence: TGTGCCAGCAGCTTGGGGGACTATCGGGACACCGGGGAGCTGTTTTTT. Protein: CASSLGDYRDTGELFF. The variable domain in full, completed from reference TRBV7-3 and TRBJ2-2, reads GAGVSQTPSNKVTEKGKYVELRCDPISGHTALYWYRQSLGQGPEFLIYFQGTGAADDSGLPNDRFFAVRPEGSVSTLKIQRTERGDSAVYLCASSLGDYRDTGELFFGEGSRLTVL.

This chain uses TRBV5-1 with TRBJ2-7, with 8 bases fitting TRBD2. There are 13 residues in the CDR3. CDR1 SGHRS and CDR2 YFSETQ come from the germline V gene. J lost 0 bases, V lost 4 bases, and 0 bases had no gene match. CDR3 nucleotide sequence: TGCGCCAGCAGCAGCGGGAGCTCCTACGAGCAGTACTTC. It codes for CASSSGSSYEQYF.

The chain joins TRBV9 to TRBJ2-1; D possibly corresponds to TRBD2 (5 bases). Trimming left V 6 bases short and J 5 bases short, with 9 bases between. This CDR3 has 12 residues. Germline lookup yields CDR1 SGDLS and CDR2 YYNGEE. The CDR3 nucleotides are TGTGCCAGCAAATCCGGGAACAATGAGCAGTTCTTC. This translates into CASKSGNNEQFF.

V usage is TRBV28 and J usage is TRBJ2-1, with 10 bases lining up with TRBD2. The junction had 9 bases not matched to a gene; V was cut back by 7 bases and J by 9 bases. The CDR3 has 14 residues. From germline, CDR1 is MDHEN and CDR2 SYDVKM. CDR3 sequence: CASKRQRGGSEQFF. The CDR3 DNA sequence: TGTGCCAGCAAACGACAGCGGGGGGGCAGTGAGCAGTTCTTC.

This clone was counted between two and nine times. The gene calls are TRBV4-2 and TRBJ1-2; D is ambiguous. The CDR3 contains 15 residues. V was trimmed by 0 bases and J by 4 bases, leaving 12 bases between them. Germline lookup yields CDR1 LGHNA and CDR2 YNFKEQ. The DNA for the CDR3 is TGTGCCAGCAGCCAAGATCGTTCAGGAGGCTATGGCTACACCTTC. Translated, it gives CASSQDRSGGYGYTF.

V usage is TRBV13 and J usage is TRBJ1-5; D unclear. The CDR3 runs to 15 residues. V was trimmed by 4 bases and J by 5 bases, leaving 15 bases between them. Per germline, CDR1 PRHDT and CDR2 FYEKMQ (reference sequence). DNA for the CDR3: TGTGCCAGCAGCTCTGGGCCCCAAGGCGATCAGCCCCAGCATTTT. Protein: CASSSGPQGDQPQHF.

CDR3 sequence reads: CASSFQAGSTDTQYF. DNA of the CDR3: TGTGCCAGCAGCTTCCAAGCGGGATCCACAGATACGCAGTATTTT. This sequence joins TRBV7-3 and TRBJ2-3, with 7 bases matching TRBD2. Per germline, CDR1 SGHTA and CDR2 FQGTGA. This CDR3 is 15 amino acids long. V lost 3 bases to trimming and J lost 2 bases; unmatched junction nucleotides: 5.

V is TRBV2 and J is TRBJ1-2; the match to TRBD1 covers 7 bases. Germline CDR1 SNHLY, CDR2 FYNNEI. V shed 7 bases and J 2 bases; nucleotides not matched to a gene: 7. This CDR3 has 14 amino acids. The chain's CDR3 is CASTAQGTNYGYTF. The CDR3, as DNA: TGTGCCAGCACGGCACAGGGGACAAACTATGGCTACACCTTC.

The chain carries TRBV7-8 and TRBJ2-5; TRBD2 matches at 14 bases. V shed 5 bases, J shed 3 bases, and the junction held 5 bases outside the gene matches. The germline V gene encodes CDR1 SGHVS and CDR2 FQNEAQ. The CDR3 consists of 16 residues. In nucleotides, the CDR3 is TGTGCCAGCAGCCGAGGACTAGCGGGGGGTAAAGAGACCCAGTACTTC. Its translation: CASSRGLAGGKETQYF.

This clone was detected a few times. The chain combines TRBV10-2 with TRBJ1-2; 11 nucleotides align to TRBD1. The CDR3 is 14 amino acids. Trimming at V came to 9 bases and at J to 8 bases, leaving 11 bases not matched to a gene. Germline CDR1 is WSHSY and CDR2 is SAAADI. This chain's CDR3 is CASTGTGGYTGYTF. CDR3 DNA sequence: TGCGCCAGTACGGGGACAGGGGGTTATACGGGCTACACCTTC.